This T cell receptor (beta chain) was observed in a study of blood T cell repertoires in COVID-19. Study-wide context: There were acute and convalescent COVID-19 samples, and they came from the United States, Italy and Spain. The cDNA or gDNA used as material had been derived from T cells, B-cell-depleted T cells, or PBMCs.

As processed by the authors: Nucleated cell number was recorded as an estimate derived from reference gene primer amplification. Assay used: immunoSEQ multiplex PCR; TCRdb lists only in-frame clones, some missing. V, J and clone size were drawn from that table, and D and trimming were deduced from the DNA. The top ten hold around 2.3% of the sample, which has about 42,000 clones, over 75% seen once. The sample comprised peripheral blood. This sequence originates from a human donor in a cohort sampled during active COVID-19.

The DNA of the CDR3 is TGTGCCAGCAGCCACTATGGGCGGGTAGCGGGGATAGGCACAGATACGCAGTATTTT. The encoded protein is CASSHYGRVAGIGTDTQYF. The J gene is TRBJ2-3, the V gene TRBV4-2, with 8 bases aligning to TRBD2. V was clipped by 3 bases and J by 1 base; unmatched bases: 15. Germline values: CDR1 LGHNA, CDR2 YNFKEQ. The CDR3 has 19 amino acids.